This T cell receptor (beta chain) was sequenced during a study of cytomegalovirus exposure and HLA in healthy donors. Study observations and caveats: Most CMV-associated TCR beta chains were later found to appear HLA-restricted. Further analysis was carried out later, and it showed several of the most significant clusters appearing linked to common viral pathogens. By HLA locus, TCR association rates varied in a later analysis, with DRB1 showing the most and HLA-C the fewest.

This clone was detected once. Its specificity is not known. This PCR relied on a set of 60 Vbeta primers and 13 Jbeta primers. Sequencing used immunoSEQ multiplex PCR; TCRdb keeps in-frame clones, though not all of them. This sample carries over 150,000 clones, around four fifths of them seen once, and the ten largest clones take 1.3%. The V gene lost 4 bases and the J gene lost 7 bases, with 15 bases spanning the gap. The CDR3 loop spans 14 amino acids. Germline CDR1 reads SGHRS; CDR2 reads YFSETQ. The sequence was collected from a woman aged 45-59 years in good health and CMV-seronegative. The material sequenced was PBMCs. V usage is TRBV5-1 and J usage is TRBJ1-5, with D tentatively TRBD1 (5 bases). Written as DNA, the CDR3 is TGCGCCAGCAGCATCCTGGGGGGATCCCAGCCCCAGCATTTT. Encoded protein: CASSILGGSQPQHF.